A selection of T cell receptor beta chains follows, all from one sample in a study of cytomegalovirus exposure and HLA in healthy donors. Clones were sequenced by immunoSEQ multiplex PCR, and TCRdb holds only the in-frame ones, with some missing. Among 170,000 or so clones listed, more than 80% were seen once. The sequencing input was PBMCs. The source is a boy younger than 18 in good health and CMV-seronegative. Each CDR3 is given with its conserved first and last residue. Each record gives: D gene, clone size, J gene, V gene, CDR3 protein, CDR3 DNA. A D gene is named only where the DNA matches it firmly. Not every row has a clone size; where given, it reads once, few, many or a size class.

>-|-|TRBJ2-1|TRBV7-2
CASSLASGLWNEQFF
TGTGCCAGCAGCTTAGCTAGCGGATTATGGAATGAGCAGTTCTTC
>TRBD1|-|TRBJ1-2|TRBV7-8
CASGTTGGNYGYTF
TGTGCCAGCGGAACCACAGGGGGAAACTATGGCTACACCTTC
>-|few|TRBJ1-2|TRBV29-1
CSVANYGYTF
TGCAGCGTTGCGAACTATGGCTACACCTTC
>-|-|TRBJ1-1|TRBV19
CASSISFTEAFF
TGTGCCAGTAGTATCAGTTTCACTGAAGCTTTCTTT
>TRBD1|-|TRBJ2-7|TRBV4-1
CASSQERGRMTGAYEQYF
TGCGCCAGCAGCCAAGAGCGGGGCCGTATGACAGGGGCCTACGAGCAGTACTTC
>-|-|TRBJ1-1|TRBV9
CASSVDSTGLGFF
TGTGCCAGCAGCGTAGATTCTACAGGTTTGGGTTTCTTT
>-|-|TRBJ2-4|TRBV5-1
CASSLGPRDTRDIQYF
TGCGCCAGCAGCTTGGGACCCCGGGACACGAGGGACATTCAGTACTTC
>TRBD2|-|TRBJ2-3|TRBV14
CASSPAGGPTDTQYF
TGTGCCAGCAGCCCCGCGGGGGGCCCCACAGATACGCAGTATTTT
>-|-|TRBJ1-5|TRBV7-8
CASSVNRVQPQHF
TGTGCCAGCAGCGTAAACAGGGTTCAGCCCCAGCATTTT
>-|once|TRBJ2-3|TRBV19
CASSIDRVRDTQYF
TGTGCCAGTAGTATAGACAGGGTGAGAGATACGCAGTATTTT
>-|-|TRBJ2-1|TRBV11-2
CASSPGAGRGYEQFF
TGTGCCAGCAGCCCCGGGGCGGGCAGGGGCTATGAGCAGTTCTTC
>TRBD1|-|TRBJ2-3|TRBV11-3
CASSLHEGTGGDTQYF
TGTGCCAGCAGCTTACATGAAGGGACAGGGGGTGATACGCAGTATTTT
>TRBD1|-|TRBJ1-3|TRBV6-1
CASNRTGIGNTIYF
TGTGCCAGCAATCGGACAGGGATCGGAAACACCATATATTTT
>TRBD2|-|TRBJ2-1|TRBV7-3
CASSSERLAGPNEQFF
TGTGCCAGCAGCTCCGAAAGACTAGCGGGTCCCAATGAGCAGTTCTTC
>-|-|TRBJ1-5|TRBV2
CASSEGTAYGRPQHF
TGTGCCAGCAGTGAAGGCACAGCCTACGGCAGGCCCCAGCATTTT
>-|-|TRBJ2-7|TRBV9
CASSTLSTTGIRDEQYF
TGTGCCAGCAGCACACTGTCCACTACAGGGATCCGCGACGAGCAGTACTTC
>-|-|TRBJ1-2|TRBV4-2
CASSAKWADSLHGYTF
TGTGCCAGCAGCGCTAAGTGGGCGGACTCCCTCCATGGCTACACCTTC
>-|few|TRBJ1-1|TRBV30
CAWSKGGGNTEAFF
TGTGCCTGGAGTAAAGGAGGAGGAAACACTGAAGCTTTCTTT
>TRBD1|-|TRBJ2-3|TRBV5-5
CASSPGQGATDTQYF
TGTGCCAGCAGTCCGGGACAGGGGGCGACAGATACGCAGTATTTT
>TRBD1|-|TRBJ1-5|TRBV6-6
CASSFTGEQPQHF
TGTGCCAGCAGTTTTACAGGGGAACAGCCCCAGCATTTT
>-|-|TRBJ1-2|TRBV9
CASSTGGTGGYTF
TGTGCCAGCAGCACGGGAGGGACTGGCGGCTACACCTTC
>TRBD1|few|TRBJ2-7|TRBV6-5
CASGDRRNYEQYF
TGTGCCAGCGGGGACAGGAGAAACTACGAGCAGTACTTC
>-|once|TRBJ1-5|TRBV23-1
CASSHGRGDSNQPQHF
TGCGCCAGCAGTCACGGTAGAGGAGATAGCAATCAGCCCCAGCATTTT
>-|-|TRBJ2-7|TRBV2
CASIGVEQYF
TGTGCCAGCATAGGGGTCGAGCAGTACTTC
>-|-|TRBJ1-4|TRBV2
CASRGQLLGNEKLFF
TGTGCCAGCAGGGGACAACTCCTCGGTAATGAAAAACTGTTTTTT
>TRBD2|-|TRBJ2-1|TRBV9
CASSPLAGYNEQFF
TGTGCCAGCAGCCCCCTAGCGGGCTACAATGAGCAGTTCTTC
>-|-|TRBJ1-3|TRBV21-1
CASSRQLWGHRSGNTIYF
TGTGCCAGCAGCAGACAACTCTGGGGACACCGCTCTGGAAACACCATATATTTT
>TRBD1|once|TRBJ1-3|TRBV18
CASSVGTGTGNTIYF
TGTGCCAGCTCAGTTGGGACAGGGACTGGAAACACCATATATTTT
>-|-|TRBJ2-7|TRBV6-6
CASSYSSSPEIREQYF
TGTGCCAGCAGTTACTCGAGCAGTCCGGAGATCCGGGAGCAGTACTTC
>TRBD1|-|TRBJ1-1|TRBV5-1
CASSQGQGAFDEAFF
TGCGCCAGCAGCCAGGGACAGGGGGCGTTTGATGAAGCTTTCTTT
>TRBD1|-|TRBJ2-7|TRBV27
CASRGTGVSYEQYF
TGTGCCAGCAGGGGGACAGGGGTATCCTACGAGCAGTACTTC
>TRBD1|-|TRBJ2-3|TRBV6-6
CASTRDRAVNKQYF
TGTGCCAGCACTCGGGACAGGGCCGTAAATAAGCAGTATTTT
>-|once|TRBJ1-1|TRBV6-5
CASTQSELNTEAFF
TGTGCCAGCACCCAAAGTGAGTTGAACACTGAAGCTTTCTTT
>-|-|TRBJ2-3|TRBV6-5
CAIGQPGSTDTQYF
TGTGCCATAGGACAGCCGGGTAGCACAGATACGCAGTATTTT
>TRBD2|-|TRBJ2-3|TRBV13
CASSPSLAGDTQYF
TGTGCCAGCAGCCCTTCACTAGCGGGGGATACGCAGTATTTT
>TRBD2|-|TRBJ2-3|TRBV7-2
CASSQRSGRTDTQYF
TGTGCCAGCAGCCAAAGGAGCGGGAGAACAGATACGCAGTATTTT
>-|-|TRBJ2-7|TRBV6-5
CASTPGHGVEQYF
TGTGCCAGCACGCCGGGACACGGTGTCGAGCAGTACTTC
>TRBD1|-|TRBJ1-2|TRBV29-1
CSVEGTGVYSYTF
TGCAGCGTTGAAGGGACAGGGGTATATAGCTACACCTTC
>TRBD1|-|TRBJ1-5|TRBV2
CACTRDSSAQPQHF
TGTGCCTGCACCCGGGACAGCTCCGCCCAGCCCCAGCATTTT
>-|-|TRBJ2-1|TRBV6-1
CASSVSSHNEQFF
TGTGCCAGCAGTGTTTCTAGCCACAATGAGCAGTTCTTC
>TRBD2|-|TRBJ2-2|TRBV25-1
CASSSSGRNTGELFF
TGTGCCAGCAGCTCTAGCGGGAGGAACACCGGGGAGCTGTTTTTT
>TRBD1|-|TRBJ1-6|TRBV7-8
CASSSQIQTGSPLHF
TGTGCCAGCAGCTCACAGATACAGACAGGGTCACCCCTCCACTTT
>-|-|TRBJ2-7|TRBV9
CASSPGPANSISYEQYF
TGTGCCAGCAGCCCAGGCCCGGCCAACTCCATCTCCTACGAGCAGTACTTC
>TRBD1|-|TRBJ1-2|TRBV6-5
CASSYGAGGHGYTF
TGTGCCAGCAGTTACGGGGCAGGGGGACATGGCTACACCTTC
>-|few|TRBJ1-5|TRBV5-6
CASSLAGIQPQHF
TGTGCCAGCAGCTTGGCGGGGATCCAGCCCCAGCATTTT
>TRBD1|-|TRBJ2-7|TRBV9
CASSSGQGSYEQYF
TGTGCCAGCAGCTCGGGACAGGGCTCCTACGAGCAGTACTTC
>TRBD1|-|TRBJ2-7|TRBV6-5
CASSYEGQSSYEQYF
TGTGCCAGCAGTTACGAGGGACAGAGCTCCTACGAGCAGTACTTC
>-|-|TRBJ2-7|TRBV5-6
CASTPGGRGDEQYF
TGTGCCAGCACTCCCGGGGGCAGGGGGGACGAGCAGTACTTC
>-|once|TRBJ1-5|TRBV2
CASSITKTQETKPQHF
TGTGCCAGCAGTATAACGAAAACACAGGAAACCAAGCCCCAGCATTTT
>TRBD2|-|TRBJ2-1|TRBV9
CASSDHPSGSGQFF
TGTGCCAGCAGCGATCATCCTAGCGGGAGTGGTCAGTTCTTC
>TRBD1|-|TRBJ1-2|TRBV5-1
CASSFDTGTAYGYTF
TGCGCCAGCAGCTTTGACACCGGGACAGCCTATGGCTACACCTTC
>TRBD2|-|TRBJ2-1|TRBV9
CASSVGAGGPDNEQFF
TGTGCCAGCAGCGTAGGGGCGGGGGGGCCGGACAATGAGCAGTTCTTC
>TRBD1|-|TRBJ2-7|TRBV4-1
CASSQDLGTAWYEQYF
TGCGCCAGCAGCCAAGATCTAGGGACAGCCTGGTACGAGCAGTACTTC
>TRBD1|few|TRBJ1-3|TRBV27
CASSLEGGRGLGNTIYF
TGTGCCAGCAGTTTAGAAGGTGGCAGGGGGCTTGGAAACACCATATATTTT